This record covers a single TCR beta chain. The antigen it binds to is not known. No base qualities exist here, and no much larger clone lies one base off it. Counted from cysteine to phenylalanine, this CDR3 has 16 amino acids. Only the CDR3 region is kept as DNA, spanning 48 bases read in frame from base 1. V is reduced by 3 bases and J by 5 bases, leaving a spacing of 17 bases between them. In the germline V gene (reference sequence), CDR1 corresponds to PRHDT and CDR2 to FYEKMQ. This record belongs to a study of OX40 agonist ivuxolimab in advanced cancers. For context, the study as a whole: Ivuxolimab was a fully human IgG2 agonistic monoclonal antibody targeting the costimulatory receptor OX40 (CD134). Intravenous ivuxolimab was administered to patients every 2 weeks at six dose levels: 0.01, 0.1, 0.3, 1.5, 3 and 10 mg/kg. Among the roughly 52 dose-escalation patients, some 20 had hepatocellular carcinoma, roughly 15 melanoma, 9 renal cell carcinoma and 9 head and neck cancer. A male proportion of 70% to 90% and a mean age of approximately 55 years, ranging from roughly 23 to 80, were recorded for the dose-escalation cohort. Patients were allowed to have had prior anti-PD-1, anti-PD-L1 or anti-CTLA-4 therapy, and approximately 40% of the dose-escalation patients had previously received checkpoint inhibitors. Partial responses were achieved by three dose-escalation patients, of whom one had hepatocellular carcinoma and two had cutaneous melanoma. Peripheral TCRbeta sequencing aimed to test whether ivuxolimab altered TCR sequence diversity and caused clonal T-cell expansion. The monotherapy dose-escalation portion (N of about 52 patients) of the phase I ivuxolimab trial is reported in the paper. Broader findings and caveats from the paper: After ivuxolimab, CD8+ T cells had more expanded clones than CD4+ T cells on average. Low levels of normalized T-cell clonal expansion were also seen in some patients who did not respond. At doses of 0.1 to 3.0 mg/kg, clonal expansion of both CD4+ and CD8+ blood T cells was observed from baseline to week 6. Which antigens the clonally expanded peripheral T cells were specific for was not determined. Partial responders in the 0.1-3.0 mg/kg groups had among the lowest normalized peripheral clonal expansion, especially among CD8+ T cells.

Patients with autoimmune disease history or receiving systemic immunosuppression were excluded from the trial. Peripheral blood for TCR sequencing was collected from all dose cohorts at baseline, on cycle 4 day 1, and on cycle 7 day 1. Samples were obtained from an open-label, multicenter, first-in-human phase I dose-escalation trial of ivuxolimab. Adults with locally advanced or metastatic melanoma, renal cell, hepatocellular, or head and neck squamous cell carcinoma were enrolled in the trial. CD4+ and CD8+ T cells were sorted separately from peripheral blood before TCR sequencing. For sequencing of the TCRbeta CDR3 region, genomic DNA was extracted from the sorted cells. TCRbeta CDR3 regions were sequenced using the immunoSEQ Assay. TCRdb retrieved this table from immuneACCESS and kept in-frame rearrangements only. Not all clones are present; in checked studies, unresolved V genes account for under half, and no reason is known for the remainder. This sample is represented by roughly 64,000 clones; around 90% of them were singletons. In total, the top ten clones hold around 0.78% of the sample.

In this chain, TRBV13 is recombined with TRBJ2-1; confidence is insufficient to name the D gene. Sequences were derived from CD4+ or CD8+ T cells sorted from blood, sampled in a trial of the OX40 agonist ivuxolimab. This receptor was identified in an adult with an advanced solid tumor such as melanoma, head and neck, liver or kidney cancer. Here is the DNA: TGTGCCAGCAGCTTCTTTCAGGAAAAACAAAACAATGAGCAGTTCTTC. This is translated as CASSFFQEKQNNEQFF.